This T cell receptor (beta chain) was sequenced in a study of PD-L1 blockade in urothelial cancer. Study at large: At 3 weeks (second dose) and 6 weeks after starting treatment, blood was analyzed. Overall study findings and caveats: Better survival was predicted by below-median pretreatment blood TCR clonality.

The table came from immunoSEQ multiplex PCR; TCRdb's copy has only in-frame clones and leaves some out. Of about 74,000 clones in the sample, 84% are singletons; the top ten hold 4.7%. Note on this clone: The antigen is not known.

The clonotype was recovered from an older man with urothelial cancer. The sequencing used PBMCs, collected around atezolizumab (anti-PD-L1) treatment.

The CDR3 nucleotides are TGTGCCAGTAATAGCGGACCCTACAATGAGCAGTTCTTC. This sequence encodes CASNSGPYNEQFF. The chain carries TRBV6-1 and TRBJ2-1, with D possibly matching TRBD2 (6 bases). Between the trimmed V and J ends, which lost 9 bases and 2 bases, there was a span of 11 bases. The CDR3 extends over 13 amino acids. Germline V gene lookup returns CDR1 MNHNS and CDR2 SASEGT.